What follows describes a single TCR beta chain. PCR was performed using 60 Vbeta and 13 Jbeta primers. Produced via immunoSEQ multiplex PCR; TCRdb's table is partial and in-frame only. The repertoire holds around 100,000 clones, 65% to 85% seen once, with over 4% in the top ten. Germline V gene sequence: CDR1 SQVTM, CDR2 ANQGSEA. Trimming at V came to 7 bases and at J to 0 bases, leaving 4 bases not matched to a gene. CDR3 size: 14 residues. Sampled while nominally healthy, donors likely had unrecorded immune exposures. The data derive from a study of cytomegalovirus exposure and HLA in healthy donors. Turning to the study itself: Among the roughly 400 genotyped donors, approximately 80% were placed in the Caucasian-associated ancestry cluster.

The material sequenced was PBMCs. This chain links TRBV29-1 with TRBJ2-2; 8 positions match TRBD2. This TCR was sampled from a man aged 50-60 years in good health and CMV-seropositive. The CDR3 spells CSAQGLANTGELFF. CDR3 DNA sequence: TGCAGCGCCCAGGGACTAGCGAACACCGGGGAGCTGTTTTTT.